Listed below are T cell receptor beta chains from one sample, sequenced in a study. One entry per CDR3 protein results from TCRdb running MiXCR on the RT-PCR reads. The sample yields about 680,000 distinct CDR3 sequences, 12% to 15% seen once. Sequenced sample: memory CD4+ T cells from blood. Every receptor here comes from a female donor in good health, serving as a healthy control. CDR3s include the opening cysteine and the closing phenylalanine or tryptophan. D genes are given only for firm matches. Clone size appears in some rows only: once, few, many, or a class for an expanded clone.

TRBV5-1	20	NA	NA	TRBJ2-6	TGCGCCAGCAGCTCCACGACAGCCACAACAATTATCTCTGGGGCCAACGTCCTGACTTTC	CASSSTTATTIISGANVLTF
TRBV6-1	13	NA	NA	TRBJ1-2	TGTGCCAGCAGTGAAATGGCCGGCTATGGCTACACCTTC	CASSEMAGYGYTF
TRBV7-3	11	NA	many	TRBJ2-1	TGTGCCAGCAGCCCAACGACTGAGCAGTTCTTC	CASSPTTEQFF
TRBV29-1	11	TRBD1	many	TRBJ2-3	TGCAGCGGCCACGACAGGGGCCAGCAGTATTTT	CSGHDRGQQYF
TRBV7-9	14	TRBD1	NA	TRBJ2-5	TGTGCCAGCAGCCTAGGACAGGGCGACGGGGACCAGTACTTC	CASSLGQGDGDQYF
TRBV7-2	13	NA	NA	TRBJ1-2	TGTGCCAGCAGTAACTACAACCACTATGGCTACACCTTC	CASSNYNHYGYTF
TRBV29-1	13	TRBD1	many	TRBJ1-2	TGCAGCGCCGACAGGGGTGGTAACTATGGCTACACCTTC	CSADRGGNYGYTF
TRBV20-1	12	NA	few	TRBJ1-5	TGCAGTGCTCGAACGAATTATCAGCCCCAGCATTTT	CSARTNYQPQHF
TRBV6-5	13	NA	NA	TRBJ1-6	TGTGCCAGCAGTTACGCCTATAATTCACCCCTCCACTTT	CASSYAYNSPLHF
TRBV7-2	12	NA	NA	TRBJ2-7	TGTGCCAGCAGCCTCCAGTTCCGCGAGCAGTACTTC	CASSLQFREQYF
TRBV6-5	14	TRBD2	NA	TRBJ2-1	TGTGCCAGCAGGGGCGGTAGCGGGAACGTTGAGCAGTTCTTC	CASRGGSGNVEQFF
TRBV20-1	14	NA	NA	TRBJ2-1	TGCAGTGCCAGGGAAGAGACGGCGCTCAATGAGCAGTTCTTC	CSAREETALNEQFF
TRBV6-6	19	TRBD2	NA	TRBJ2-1	TGTGCCAGCACCAGGAGGGCTAGCGGGGGGTCCCGAGGGCTCAATGAGCAGTTCTTC	CASTRRASGGSRGLNEQFF
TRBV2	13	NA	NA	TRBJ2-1	TGTGCCAGCAGTGTGTTCGCGGACAATGAGCAGTTCTTC	CASSVFADNEQFF
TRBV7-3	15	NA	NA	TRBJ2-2	TGTGCCAGCAGCTTAGGGGCAGGGCACACCGGGGAGCTGTTTTTT	CASSLGAGHTGELFF
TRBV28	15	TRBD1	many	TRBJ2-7	TGTGCCAGCAGTTCAGGGACAGGGGGGTCCTACGAGCAGTACTTC	CASSSGTGGSYEQYF